The rows below give T cell receptor beta chains drawn from one sample of a study of a mutant IDH1 vaccine in newly diagnosed glioma. The assay was immunoSEQ multiplex PCR, and TCRdb's table has in-frame clones only and misses some. The top ten clones hold about 25% of a sample with about 32,000 clones, 78% of them seen once. Their specific antigens are unknown. The specimen was PBMCs, collected from a glioma patient whose treatment included an IDH1 peptide vaccine. The receptors were sampled from a young man with glioma. Both conserved end residues are part of each CDR3. D genes are given only for firm matches. Clone size, where shown, is once, few, many, or a class for clones that have expanded.

D gene,J gene,V gene,clone size,CDR3 protein,CDR3 DNA
-,TRBJ2-5,TRBV30,-,CAWSLGFQETQYF,TGTGCCTGGAGTCTGGGCTTCCAAGAGACCCAGTACTTC
-,TRBJ1-4,TRBV20-1,-,CSATRGGRLFF,TGCAGTGCTACCCGCGGAGGCAGACTGTTTTTT
TRBD1,TRBJ1-2,TRBV14,-,CASSQDRKGGYYGYTF,TGTGCCAGCAGCCAAGATCGGAAAGGGGGCTACTATGGCTACACCTTC
TRBD1,TRBJ1-1,TRBV15,-,CATSRDRQGVSLAFF,TGTGCCACCAGCAGAGATCGACAGGGAGTGAGTCTTGCTTTCTTT
-,TRBJ2-3,TRBV30,-,CAAGGSWSTDTQYF,TGTGCCGCCGGGGGAAGTTGGAGCACAGATACGCAGTATTTT
-,TRBJ1-1,TRBV14,few,CASSPLLWGEGEAFF,TGTGCCAGCAGCCCCCTCTTATGGGGAGAGGGTGAAGCTTTCTTT
TRBD2,TRBJ2-7,TRBV28,-,CASSSNPPLAGASYEQYF,TGTGCCAGCAGTTCTAACCCCCCTCTAGCGGGGGCCTCCTACGAGCAGTACTTC
TRBD1,TRBJ2-2,TRBV7-6,-,CASSPMTGNGTGELFF,TGTGCCAGCAGCCCAATGACAGGGAACGGCACCGGGGAGCTGTTTTTT
TRBD2,TRBJ2-1,TRBV5-1,-,CASTGGLAGYNEQFF,TGCGCCAGCACGGGGGGACTAGCGGGCTACAATGAGCAGTTCTTC
-,TRBJ2-2,TRBV28,-,CASGGAGTGELFF,TGTGCCAGCGGGGGGGCGGGAACCGGGGAGCTGTTTTTT
-,TRBJ2-5,TRBV7-6,once,CASSLSRFTETQYF,TGTGCCAGCAGCTTAAGTAGGTTCACCGAGACCCAGTACTTC
-,TRBJ2-3,TRBV5-1,-,CASSLGGEDTQYF,TGCGCCAGCAGCTTGGGAGGGGAAGATACGCAGTATTTT
-,TRBJ2-7,TRBV5-1,-,CASSSGGTVTYEQYF,TGCGCCAGCAGCTCTGGGGGGACAGTAACCTACGAGCAGTACTTC
-,TRBJ2-7,TRBV7-2,-,CASSLGFSYEQYF,TGTGCCAGCAGCTTAGGTTTCAGCTACGAGCAGTACTTC
TRBD1,TRBJ1-1,TRBV9,few,CASSLGGTVNTEAFF,TGTGCCAGCAGTCTGGGGGGGACAGTTAACACTGAAGCTTTCTTT
TRBD1,TRBJ1-2,TRBV5-1,-,CASSLEQGVSGYTF,TGCGCCAGCAGCTTGGAACAGGGGGTCTCTGGCTACACCTTC
-,TRBJ1-6,TRBV15,once,CATSRQRTVNSPLHF,TGTGCCACCAGCAGGCAACGGACAGTTAATTCACCCCTCCACTTT
-,TRBJ1-4,TRBV10-3,-,CAISARGEKLFF,TGTGCCATCAGTGCTAGAGGAGAAAAACTGTTTTTT
TRBD1,TRBJ1-3,TRBV5-1,-,CASSFATGVGNTIYF,TGCGCCAGCAGCTTCGCGACAGGGGTTGGAAACACCATATATTTT
-,TRBJ2-1,TRBV2,-,CASSNGDSRNEQFF,TGTGCCAGCTCGAACGGGGACTCGAGGAATGAGCAGTTCTTC
-,TRBJ1-6,TRBV27,-,CASSLQGPNSPLHF,TGTGCCAGCAGTCTCCAGGGTCCCAATTCACCCCTCCACTTT
-,TRBJ1-1,TRBV6-5,-,CASSLRRAVEAFF,TGTGCCAGCAGTTTACGCCGGGCCGTTGAAGCTTTCTTT
-,TRBJ1-1,TRBV19,-,CASSGGSKNTEAFF,TGTGCCAGTAGTGGGGGCAGTAAGAACACTGAAGCTTTCTTT
TRBD2,TRBJ2-7,TRBV7-6,few,CASSLKSLAGSEQYF,TGTGCCAGCAGCTTAAAAAGCCTAGCGGGAAGCGAGCAGTACTTC
-,TRBJ1-5,TRBV19,once,CASSTLTGKDQPQHF,TGTGCCAGTAGTACCCTCACAGGGAAAGATCAGCCCCAGCATTTT
TRBD2,TRBJ2-5,TRBV30,-,CAWSGSGGGQYF,TGTGCCTGGAGCGGTAGCGGGGGCGGCCAGTACTTC
-,TRBJ1-3,TRBV9,few,CASSEGHYSGNTIYF,TGTGCCAGCAGCGAGGGACATTACTCTGGAAACACCATATATTTT
-,TRBJ1-1,TRBV28,-,CASRPGGVRGEAFF,TGTGCCAGCAGGCCTGGCGGAGTTCGCGGCGAAGCTTTCTTT
-,TRBJ1-5,TRBV19,once,CASSAGLEPQHF,TGTGCCAGTAGTGCAGGGTTAGAGCCCCAGCATTTT
TRBD2,TRBJ2-3,TRBV6-5,-,CASSDVGSGRRYF,TGTGCCAGCAGTGACGTAGGTAGCGGGAGAAGGTATTTT
-,TRBJ1-4,TRBV25-1,-,CASSEFGVRGEKLFF,TGTGCCAGCAGTGAATTCGGGGTACGCGGGGAAAAACTGTTTTTT
TRBD1,TRBJ1-4,TRBV25-1,-,CASSDRGYNEKLFF,TGTGCCAGCAGTGACAGGGGGTATAATGAAAAACTGTTTTTT
-,TRBJ2-7,TRBV6-5,-,CASSYRSSYEQYF,TGTGCCAGCAGTTATAGGTCTTCCTACGAGCAGTACTTC
-,TRBJ2-7,TRBV19,-,CASSTLRQANYEQYF,TGTGCCAGTAGTACGCTGAGACAGGCGAACTACGAGCAGTACTTC
-,TRBJ2-3,TRBV19,-,CASKGRMATDTQYF,TGTGCCAGTAAAGGCAGGATGGCGACAGATACGCAGTATTTT
-,TRBJ2-7,TRBV10-3,-,CASHEGNEQYF,TGTGCCAGCCATGAGGGGAACGAGCAGTACTTC
TRBD1,TRBJ2-3,TRBV6-6,once,CATYPGQGAELDTQYF,TGTGCCACCTACCCGGGACAGGGTGCAGAGTTGGATACGCAGTATTTT
-,TRBJ1-1,TRBV25-1,few,CASSGVGRRTEAFF,TGTGCCAGCAGTGGGGTAGGGAGAAGGACTGAAGCTTTCTTT
-,TRBJ1-5,TRBV7-9,-,CASSFGGIYQPQHF,TGTGCCAGCAGCTTTGGGGGTATATATCAGCCCCAGCATTTT
TRBD1,TRBJ1-1,TRBV2,once,CASKRVGQGTEAFF,TGTGCCAGCAAGAGAGTCGGACAGGGAACTGAAGCTTTCTTT
-,TRBJ2-3,TRBV6-5,-,CASSYWGGSSTDTQYF,TGTGCCAGCAGTTACTGGGGGGGCTCTAGCACAGATACGCAGTATTTT
-,TRBJ1-1,TRBV11-2,few,CASSSQRDTEAFF,TGTGCCAGCAGCTCGCAGCGCGACACTGAAGCTTTCTTT
TRBD2,TRBJ2-3,TRBV5-1,-,CASSLAPAGRADTQYF,TGCGCCAGCAGCTTGGCCCCAGCGGGACGTGCAGATACGCAGTATTTT
TRBD2,TRBJ2-7,TRBV4-1,-,CASSPGAGAPYEQYF,TGCGCCAGCAGCCCCGGGGCGGGAGCTCCCTACGAGCAGTACTTC
TRBD1,TRBJ2-2,TRBV6-1,-,CASSRTGQYTGELFF,TGTGCCAGCAGTAGGACAGGGCAGTACACCGGGGAGCTGTTTTTT
-,TRBJ1-1,TRBV2,-,CASSWTVNTEAFF,TGTGCCAGCAGCTGGACAGTGAACACTGAAGCTTTCTTT
TRBD1,TRBJ1-1,TRBV5-6,-,CASSLNRGTEAFF,TGTGCCAGCAGCTTGAACAGGGGGACTGAAGCTTTCTTT
TRBD2,TRBJ2-5,TRBV7-2,-,CASSGSGTSGETQYF,TGTGCCAGCAGCGGATCCGGGACTAGCGGCGAGACCCAGTACTTC
-,TRBJ1-5,TRBV19,-,CASSIGDSPNQPQHF,TGTGCCAGTAGTATAGGCGACAGTCCGAATCAGCCCCAGCATTTT
-,TRBJ2-6,TRBV19,-,CASSISGAGANVLTF,TGTGCCAGTAGTATATCAGGGGCTGGGGCCAACGTCCTGACTTTC
-,TRBJ1-4,TRBV4-1,-,CASSQVPDGQNEKLFF,TGCGCCAGCAGCCAAGTCCCGGACGGACAAAATGAAAAACTGTTTTTT
-,TRBJ1-1,TRBV9,-,CASSVVAASNTEAFF,TGTGCCAGCAGCGTAGTAGCAGCATCGAACACTGAAGCTTTCTTT
TRBD1,TRBJ2-1,TRBV29-1,-,CSVAGTGSSYNEQFF,TGCAGCGTTGCCGGGACAGGGAGCTCCTACAATGAGCAGTTCTTC
-,TRBJ1-1,TRBV2,few,CASSVIRINTEAFF,TGTGCCAGCAGTGTTATCAGGATAAACACTGAAGCTTTCTTT
TRBD2,TRBJ2-7,TRBV7-2,-,CASSRTIAGDVYEQYF,TGTGCCAGCAGTCGCACCATAGCGGGAGATGTCTACGAGCAGTACTTC
-,TRBJ1-1,TRBV7-9,-,CASSLKGGGTEAFF,TGTGCCAGCAGCTTAAAGGGCGGTGGCACTGAAGCTTTCTTT
-,TRBJ2-7,TRBV25-1,-,CASSESGDRSYEQYF,TGTGCCAGCAGTGAATCAGGGGACCGTTCCTACGAGCAGTACTTC